Listed below are T cell receptor beta chains from one sample, sequenced in a study of blood T cells in healthy people across ages. In TCRdb, the 5' RACE reads were re-called with MiXCR into one record per CDR3 protein. The sample lists about 1,600,000 distinct CDR3 sequences, approximately 42% seen once, with 7% to 9% in the top ten. The material sequenced was blood. These receptors were obtained from a woman under 30 in good health. The CDR3 runs from the conserved cysteine through the conserved F or W. The order of the fields is V gene, J gene, CDR3 length, clone size, D gene, CDR3 protein, CDR3 DNA. The D gene is left open where the match is weak. Rows may omit the clone size; those that give it use once, few, many or a size class.

TRBV12-5	TRBJ2-1	12	NA	NA	CASGLASFEQFF	TGTGCTAGTGGACTTGCTTCGTTTGAGCAGTTCTTC
TRBV29-1	TRBJ2-7	14	NA	TRBD2	CSVEGAGIGYEQYF	TGCAGCGTTGAAGGAGCGGGGATTGGCTACGAGCAGTACTTC
TRBV2	TRBJ1-4	14	few	NA	CASRGETTNEKLFF	TGTGCCAGCAGAGGGGAAACAACTAATGAAAAACTGTTTTTT
TRBV12-3/TRBV12-4	TRBJ1-2	15	NA	NA	CASSPTGLYNYGYTF	TGTGCCAGCAGTCCGACGGGACTTTATAACTATGGCTACACCTTC
TRBV27	TRBJ2-1	17	NA	TRBD2	CASRGLTSGVIQETQFF	TGTGCCAGCAGGGGGCTTACTAGCGGGGTGATCCAAGAGACCCAGTTCTTC
TRBV10-3	TRBJ2-3	14	NA	NA	CAIRRTDSTDTQYF	TGTGCCATCAGGAGGACAGATAGCACAGATACGCAGTATTTT
TRBV5-5	TRBJ2-5	16	few	TRBD2	CASSLGLAGRKETQYF	TGTGCCAGCAGCTTGGGACTAGCGGGCAGAAAAGAGACCCAGTACTTC
TRBV2	TRBJ2-3	12	many	NA	CASSEGQGSRYF	TGTGCCAGCAGTGAAGGTCAGGGGTCGCGGTATTTT
TRBV27	TRBJ1-2	15	NA	NA	CASSLISGASYGYTF	TGTGCCAGCAGTTTAATCTCGGGGGCTAGCTATGGCTACACCTTC
TRBV3-1	TRBJ2-3	17	NA	TRBD2	CASSRRLAGSSTDTQYF	TGTGCCAGCAGCCGCCGACTAGCGGGCTCCTCGACAGATACGCAGTATTTT
TRBV3-1	TRBJ2-5	15	NA	TRBD2	CASSQAAGGYNEQYF	TGTGCCAGCAGCCAAGCGGCGGGAGGCTACAATGAGCAGTACTTC
TRBV3-1	TRBJ2-5	14	once	TRBD1	CASSLRTGGEEQYF	TGTGCCAGCAGCCTCAGGACAGGGGGGGAAGAGCAGTACTTC
TRBV7-9	TRBJ2-6	16	NA	NA	CASGMWHSSGANVLTF	TGTGCCAGCGGGATGTGGCACTCCTCTGGGGCCAACGTCCTGACTTTC
TRBV5-5	TRBJ2-4	13	NA	NA	CASSVPDLNIQYF	TGTGCCAGCAGCGTGCCTGATTTAAACATTCAGTACTTC
TRBV4-1	TRBJ1-2	14	NA	NA	CASSQAQGGNGYTF	TGCGCCAGCAGCCAGGCCCAGGGTGGGAATGGCTACACCTTC
TRBV2	TRBJ2-4	14	NA	TRBD1	CASSVDRGRDIQYF	TGTGCCAGCAGCGTTGACAGGGGCCGGGACATTCAGTACTTC
TRBV5-1	TRBJ1-1	21	once	NA	CASSLGRRASRVGREYTEAFF	TGCGCCAGCAGCTTGGGCCGTCGCGCTAGTCGGGTGGGCAGGGAATATACTGAAGCTTTCTTT
TRBV29-1	TRBJ1-4	15	NA	TRBD1	CSVASGTAPSEKLFF	TGCAGCGTTGCTAGTGGGACAGCCCCGTCTGAAAAACTGTTTTTT
TRBV2	TRBJ2-1	16	few	TRBD1	CASSYVGQGAGNEQFF	TGTGCCAGCAGTTACGTTGGACAGGGGGCGGGTAATGAGCAGTTCTTC
TRBV20-1	TRBJ2-1	11	few	NA	CSAPGDYGQFF	TGCAGTGCTCCTGGAGACTATGGGCAGTTCTTC
TRBV7-2	TRBJ2-1	17	NA	TRBD2	CASSLNPSGISYNEQFF	TGTGCCAGCAGCTTAAATCCCAGCGGGATAAGCTACAATGAGCAGTTCTTC
TRBV10-3	TRBJ1-2	13	NA	NA	CAISERVPDGYTF	TGTGCCATCAGTGAGAGAGTTCCCGATGGCTACACCTTC
TRBV24-1	TRBJ1-5	15	few	NA	CATSDGEMGNQPQHF	TGTGCCACCAGTGATGGTGAGATGGGCAATCAGCCCCAGCATTTT
TRBV2	TRBJ2-1	13	NA	TRBD1	CASGDVTGNEQFF	TGTGCCAGCGGTGATGTGACAGGGAATGAGCAGTTCTTC
TRBV5-1	TRBJ2-3	15	NA	TRBD1	CASSSPGQVTDTQYF	TGCGCCAGCAGCTCTCCGGGACAGGTCACAGATACGCAGTATTTT
TRBV6-5	TRBJ1-2	14	NA	NA	CASSYSVGNYGYTF	TGTGCCAGCAGTTATTCGGTCGGTAACTATGGCTACACCTTC
TRBV6-6	TRBJ2-1	14	few	TRBD2	CASSPGGITNEQFF	TGTGCCAGCAGTCCCGGGGGGATTACCAATGAGCAGTTCTTC
TRBV4-1	TRBJ1-1	13	few	NA	CASSRGRITEAFF	TGCGCCAGCAGCCGAGGGCGGATCACTGAAGCTTTCTTT
TRBV7-2	TRBJ1-2	15	NA	NA	CASSLDGSGYYGYTF	TGTGCCAGCAGCTTGGACGGCTCCGGGTACTATGGCTACACCTTC
TRBV6-1	TRBJ2-1	13	NA	NA	CASRIADYNEQFF	TGTGCCAGCCGGATAGCGGACTACAATGAGCAGTTCTTC
TRBV18	TRBJ2-7	15	NA	TRBD2	CASSPRGVAGDEQYF	TGTGCCAGCTCACCCCGAGGCGTAGCGGGAGACGAGCAGTACTTC
TRBV4-1	TRBJ2-5	17	few	TRBD1	CASSQVTTGGQAETQYF	TGCGCCAGCAGCCAAGTTACTACAGGGGGTCAGGCAGAGACCCAGTACTTC
TRBV4-1	TRBJ2-1	17	few	NA	CASSSEPGVEGASEQFF	TGCGCCAGCAGTTCAGAACCCGGGGTCGAAGGGGCCAGTGAGCAGTTCTTC